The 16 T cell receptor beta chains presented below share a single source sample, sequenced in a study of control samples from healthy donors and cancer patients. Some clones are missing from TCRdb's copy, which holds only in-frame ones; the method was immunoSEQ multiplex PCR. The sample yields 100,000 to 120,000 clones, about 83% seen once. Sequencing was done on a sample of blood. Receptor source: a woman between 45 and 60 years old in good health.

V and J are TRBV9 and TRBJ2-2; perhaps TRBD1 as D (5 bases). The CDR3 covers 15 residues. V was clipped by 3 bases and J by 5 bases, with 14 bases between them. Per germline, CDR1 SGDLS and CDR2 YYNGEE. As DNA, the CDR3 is TGTGCCAGCAGCGCCCAATTACGACAGACCGGGGAGCTGTTTTTT. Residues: CASSAQLRQTGELFF.

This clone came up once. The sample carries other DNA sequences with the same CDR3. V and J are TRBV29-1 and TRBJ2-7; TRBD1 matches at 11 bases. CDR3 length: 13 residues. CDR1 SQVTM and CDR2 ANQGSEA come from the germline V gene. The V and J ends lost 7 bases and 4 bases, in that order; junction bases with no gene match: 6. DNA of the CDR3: TGCAGCGCGAGGACAGGGGGCTTTTACGAGCAGTACTTC. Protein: CSARTGGFYEQYF.

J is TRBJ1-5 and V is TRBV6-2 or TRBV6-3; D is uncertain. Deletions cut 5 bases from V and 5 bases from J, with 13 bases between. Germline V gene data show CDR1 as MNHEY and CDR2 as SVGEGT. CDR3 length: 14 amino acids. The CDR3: CASSKEPPHQPQHF. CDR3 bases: TGTGCCAGCAGTAAGGAACCGCCCCATCAGCCCCAGCATTTT.

CDR3 sequence reads: CASSLALGYEQYF. Here the CDR3 DNA reads TGTGCCAGCAGTTTAGCATTGGGTTACGAGCAGTACTTC. The rearrangement joins TRBV12-3 or TRBV12-4 to TRBJ2-7; D is ambiguous. Trimming removed 0 bases at V and 4 bases at J, with 7 bases between. The CDR3 runs to 13 residues.

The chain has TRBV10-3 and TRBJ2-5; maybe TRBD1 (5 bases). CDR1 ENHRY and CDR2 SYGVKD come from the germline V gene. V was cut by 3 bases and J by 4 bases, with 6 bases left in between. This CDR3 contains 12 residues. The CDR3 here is CAISDRAETQYF. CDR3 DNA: TGTGCCATCAGTGACAGGGCAGAGACCCAGTACTTC.

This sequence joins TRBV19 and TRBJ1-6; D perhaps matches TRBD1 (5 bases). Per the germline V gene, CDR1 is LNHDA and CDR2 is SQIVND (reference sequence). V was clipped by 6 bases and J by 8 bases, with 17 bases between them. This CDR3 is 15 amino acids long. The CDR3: CASSSDQGVYSPLHF. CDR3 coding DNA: TGTGCCAGTAGCAGCGACCAGGGAGTCTATTCACCCCTCCACTTT.

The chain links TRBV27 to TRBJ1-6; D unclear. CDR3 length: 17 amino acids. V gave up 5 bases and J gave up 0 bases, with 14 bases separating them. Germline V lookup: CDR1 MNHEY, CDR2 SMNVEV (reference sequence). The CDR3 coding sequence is TGTGCCAGCAGTGGGCTCGGAACCCTCTCCTATAATTCACCCCTCCACTTT. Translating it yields CASSGLGTLSYNSPLHF.

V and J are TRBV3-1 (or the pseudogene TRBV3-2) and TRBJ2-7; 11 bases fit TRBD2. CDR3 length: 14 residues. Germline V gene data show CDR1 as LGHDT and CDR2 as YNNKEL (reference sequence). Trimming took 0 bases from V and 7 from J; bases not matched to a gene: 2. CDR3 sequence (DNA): TGTGCCAGCAGCCAAGAACGACTAGCGGGGGAGCAGTACTTC. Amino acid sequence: CASSQERLAGEQYF.

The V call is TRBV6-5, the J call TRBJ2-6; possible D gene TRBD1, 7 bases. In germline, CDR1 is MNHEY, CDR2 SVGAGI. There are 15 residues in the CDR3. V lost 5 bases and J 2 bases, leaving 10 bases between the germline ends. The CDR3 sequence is CASSRRGAGANVLTF. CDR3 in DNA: TGTGCCAGCAGTCGCAGGGGGGCTGGGGCCAACGTCCTGACTTTC.

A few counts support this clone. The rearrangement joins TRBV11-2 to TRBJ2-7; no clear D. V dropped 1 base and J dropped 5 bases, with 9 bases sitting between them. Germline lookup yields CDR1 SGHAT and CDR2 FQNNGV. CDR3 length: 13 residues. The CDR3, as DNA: TGTGCCAGCAGCTTAGTAGGCCAAAACGAGCAGTACTTC. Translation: CASSLVGQNEQYF.

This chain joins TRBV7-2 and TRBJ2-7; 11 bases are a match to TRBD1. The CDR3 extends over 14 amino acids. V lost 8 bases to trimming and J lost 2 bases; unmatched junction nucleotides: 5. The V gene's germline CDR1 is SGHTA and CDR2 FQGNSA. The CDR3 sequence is CASAPGQGAYEQYF. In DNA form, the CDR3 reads TGTGCCAGCGCCCCGGGACAGGGGGCCTACGAGCAGTACTTC.

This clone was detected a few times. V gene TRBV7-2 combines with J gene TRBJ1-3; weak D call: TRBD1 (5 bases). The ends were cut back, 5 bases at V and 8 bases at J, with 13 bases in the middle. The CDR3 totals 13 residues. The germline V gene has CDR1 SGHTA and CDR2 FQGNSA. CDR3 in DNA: TGTGCCAGCAGCCCCGGGCGGGGGTACACCATATATTTT. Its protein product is CASSPGRGYTIYF.

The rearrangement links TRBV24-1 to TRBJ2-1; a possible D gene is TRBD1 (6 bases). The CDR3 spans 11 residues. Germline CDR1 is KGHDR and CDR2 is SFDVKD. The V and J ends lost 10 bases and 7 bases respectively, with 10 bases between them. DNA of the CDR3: TGTGCCACAATGGGGGCGAATGAGCAGTTCTTC. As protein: CATMGANEQFF.

The CDR3 bases are TGTGCCAGCAGTACGGACCGGGACAGGGGGAGGTATACGCAGTATTTT. Encoded protein: CASSTDRDRGRYTQYF. The chain joins TRBV6-2 or TRBV6-3 to TRBJ2-3; TRBD1 aligns across 11 bases. CDR3 size: 16 residues. Germline CDR1 is MNHEY and CDR2 is SVGEGT. J was trimmed by 7 bases and V by 5 bases; bases with no gene match: 11.

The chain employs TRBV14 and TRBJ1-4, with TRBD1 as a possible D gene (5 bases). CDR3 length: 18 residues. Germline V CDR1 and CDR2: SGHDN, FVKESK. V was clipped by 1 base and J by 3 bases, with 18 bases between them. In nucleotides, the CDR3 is TGTGCCAGCAGCCAAGGTCGTACAGGCTATGTGGCTAATGAAAAACTGTTTTTT. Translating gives CASSQGRTGYVANEKLFF.

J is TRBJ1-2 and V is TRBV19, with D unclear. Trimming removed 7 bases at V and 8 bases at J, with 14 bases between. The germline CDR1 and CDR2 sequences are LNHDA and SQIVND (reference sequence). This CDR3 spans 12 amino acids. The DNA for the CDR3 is TGTGCCAGTACCGCTAATAACTGGGGCTACACCTTC. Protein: CASTANNWGYTF.